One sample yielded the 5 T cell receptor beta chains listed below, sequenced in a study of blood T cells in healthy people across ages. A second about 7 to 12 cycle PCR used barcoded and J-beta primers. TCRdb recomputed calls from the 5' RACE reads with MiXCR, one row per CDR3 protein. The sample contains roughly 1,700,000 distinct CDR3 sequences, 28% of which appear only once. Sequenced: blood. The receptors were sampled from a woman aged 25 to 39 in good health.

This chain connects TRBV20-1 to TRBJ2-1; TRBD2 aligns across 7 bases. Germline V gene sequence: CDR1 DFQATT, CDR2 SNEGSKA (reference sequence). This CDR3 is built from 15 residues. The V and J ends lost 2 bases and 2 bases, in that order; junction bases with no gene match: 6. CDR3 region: CSARMGREPYNEQFF. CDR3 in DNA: TGCAGTGCTAGAATGGGGCGGGAGCCCTACAATGAGCAGTTCTTC.

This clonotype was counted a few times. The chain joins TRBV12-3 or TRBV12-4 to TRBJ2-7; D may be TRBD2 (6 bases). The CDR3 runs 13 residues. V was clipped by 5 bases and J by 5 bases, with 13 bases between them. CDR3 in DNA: TGTGCCAGCAGTGCGGGACGTGGGGACGAGCAGTACTTC. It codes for CASSAGRGDEQYF.

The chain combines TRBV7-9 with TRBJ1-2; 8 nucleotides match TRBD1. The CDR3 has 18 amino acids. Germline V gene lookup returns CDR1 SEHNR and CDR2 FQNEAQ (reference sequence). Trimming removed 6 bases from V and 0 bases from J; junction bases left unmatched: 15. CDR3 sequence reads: CASSYRPGQAIPNYGYTF. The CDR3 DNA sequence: TGTGCCAGCAGTTACAGACCGGGACAGGCGATACCTAACTATGGCTACACCTTC.

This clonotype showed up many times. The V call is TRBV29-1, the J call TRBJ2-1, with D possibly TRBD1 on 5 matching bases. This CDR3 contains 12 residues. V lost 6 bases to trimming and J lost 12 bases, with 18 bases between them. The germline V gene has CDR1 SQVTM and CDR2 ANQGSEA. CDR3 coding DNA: TGCAGCGTCCCGAAGTTGGGGCAGGGGCAGTTCTTC. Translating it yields CSVPKLGQGQFF.

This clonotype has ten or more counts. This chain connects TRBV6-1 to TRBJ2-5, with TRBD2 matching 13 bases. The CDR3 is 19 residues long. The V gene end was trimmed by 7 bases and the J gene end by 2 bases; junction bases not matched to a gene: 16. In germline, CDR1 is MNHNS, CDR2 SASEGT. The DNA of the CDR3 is TGTGCCAGCATGGGGGAACCGGGACTAGCGGGACCACCTCAAGAGACCCAGTACTTC. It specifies CASMGEPGLAGPPQETQYF.